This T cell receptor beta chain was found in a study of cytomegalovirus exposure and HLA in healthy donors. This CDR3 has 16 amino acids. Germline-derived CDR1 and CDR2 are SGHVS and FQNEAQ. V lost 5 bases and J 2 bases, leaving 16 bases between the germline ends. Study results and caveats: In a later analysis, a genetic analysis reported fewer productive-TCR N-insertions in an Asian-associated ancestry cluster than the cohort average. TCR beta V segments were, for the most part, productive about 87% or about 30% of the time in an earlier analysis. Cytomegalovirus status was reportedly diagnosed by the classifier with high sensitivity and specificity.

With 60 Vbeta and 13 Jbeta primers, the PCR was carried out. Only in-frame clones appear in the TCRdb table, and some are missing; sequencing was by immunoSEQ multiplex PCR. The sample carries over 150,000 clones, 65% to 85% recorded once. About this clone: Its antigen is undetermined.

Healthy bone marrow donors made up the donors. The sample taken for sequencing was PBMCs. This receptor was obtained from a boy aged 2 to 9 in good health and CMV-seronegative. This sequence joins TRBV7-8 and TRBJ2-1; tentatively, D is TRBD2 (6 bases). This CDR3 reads CASSARLVGPYNEQFF. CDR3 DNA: TGTGCCAGCAGCGCGAGACTAGTCGGACCCTACAATGAGCAGTTCTTC.